This entry lists 16 T cell receptor beta chains sequenced from one sample in a study of T cell changes during pregnancy in multiple sclerosis. The data were produced by immunoSEQ multiplex PCR, yet TCRdb's version contains in-frame clones alone and is incomplete. The sample has some 100,000 clones, approximately 92% seen once. The sample in question was peripheral blood, obtained in the second trimester of pregnancy. The receptors originated from a female donor with multiple sclerosis, enrolled in a pregnancy study.

The CDR3 DNA sequence: TGTGCCAGCAGACTACAGGGGGCCAGCAATGAGCAGTTCTTC. This sequence encodes CASRLQGASNEQFF. The chain joins TRBV27 to TRBJ2-1; 9 nucleotides match TRBD1. The germline V gene has CDR1 MNHEY and CDR2 SMNVEV (reference sequence). This CDR3 region has 14 residues. Unmatched junction bases numbered 6, after V lost 6 bases and J lost 6 bases.

This clone occurred once. A junction boundary mismatches the germline segment, possibly from a read error. The chain recombines TRBV27 with TRBJ1-2, with 8 bases that match TRBD1. CDR3 size: 12 residues. The germline CDR1 and CDR2 sequences are MNHEY and SMNVEV (reference sequence). The CDR3 loop reads CASSSGGHFFFF. The CDR3 coding sequence is TGTGCCAGCAGTTCAGGGGGCCACTTCTTCTTCTTC.

The CDR3 loop reads CASSRDRAGTNEKLFF. The CDR3 nucleotides are TGTGCCAGCAGTCGGGACAGGGCCGGAACTAATGAAAAACTGTTTTTT. The V gene is TRBV2, the J gene TRBJ1-4; 9 nucleotides line up with TRBD1. V shed 5 bases and J 1 base; nucleotides not matched to a gene: 5. The CDR3 extends over 16 amino acids. CDR1 and CDR2 from the germline V gene are SNHLY and FYNNEI.

This clone appeared once. The rearrangement links TRBV6-1 to TRBJ2-2; D gene unclear. Germline V gene sequence: CDR1 MNHNS, CDR2 SASEGT. CDR3 length: 14 amino acids. V gave up 3 bases and J gave up 9 bases, with 14 bases separating them. The CDR3, as DNA: TGTGCCAGCAGTGAGGATGAGGTTAACCGGGAGCTGTTTTTT. It encodes CASSEDEVNRELFF.

This sequence joins TRBV11-3 and TRBJ2-1, with D maybe TRBD2 (5 bases). Trimming removed 5 bases at V and 6 bases at J, with 11 bases between. The CDR3 extends over 13 amino acids. The germline V gene has CDR1 SGHNT and CDR2 YENEEA. The CDR3 here is CASSPESGNEQFF. The CDR3 DNA is TGTGCCAGCAGCCCAGAGAGCGGCAATGAGCAGTTCTTC.

The chain joins TRBV5-4 to TRBJ2-3, with 11 positions matching TRBD1. Germline values: CDR1 SGHNT, CDR2 YYREEE (reference sequence). The length of the CDR3 is 16 residues. The ends lost 4 bases at V and 3 bases at J; junction bases unmatched: 7. The CDR3 sequence: CASSHARDRGTDTQYF. CDR3 DNA: TGTGCCAGCAGCCACGCCCGGGACAGGGGGACAGATACGCAGTATTTT.

The genes are TRBV30 and TRBJ2-3; 13 nucleotides agree with TRBD2. J lost 10 bases, V lost 8 bases, and 15 bases had no gene match. Germline V gene lookup returns CDR1 GTSNPN and CDR2 SVGIG (reference sequence). This CDR3 has 15 residues. The CDR3 sequence is CALDAGLAGSRAQYF. The CDR3 DNA follows: TGTGCCCTAGACGCGGGACTAGCGGGATCACGGGCGCAGTATTTT.

This clone came up once. This chain joins TRBV15 and TRBJ2-7, with D perhaps TRBD1 (6 bases). Trimming left V 3 bases short and J 3 bases short, with 18 bases between. The CDR3 runs 16 residues. The V gene's germline CDR1 is LNHNV and CDR2 YYDKDF (reference sequence). DNA for the CDR3: TGTGCCACCAGCAGTGACTCTTTAACAGGGTACTACGAGCAGTACTTC. This codes for CATSSDSLTGYYEQYF.

The V call is TRBV27, the J call TRBJ1-4; 7 bases agree with TRBD1. J gave up 4 bases and V 4 bases, and 0 bases lay outside the gene matches. CDR1 is MNHEY and CDR2 is SMNVEV in the germline V gene (reference sequence). The CDR3 extends over 13 amino acids. CDR3 DNA: TGTGCCAGCAGTTGGGACAGTAATGAAAAACTGTTTTTT. Protein sequence: CASSWDSNEKLFF.

This rearrangement joins TRBV18 to TRBJ1-3, with a tentative D call TRBD1 (6 bases). The CDR3 totals 15 residues. Trimming removed 5 bases from V and 0 bases from J, with 11 bases in between. Looked up from germline, CDR1 is KGHSH and CDR2 is LQKENI. CDR3 sequence: CASSATGVSGNTIYF. The CDR3 bases are TGTGCCAGCTCAGCGACAGGAGTCTCTGGAAACACCATATATTTT.

This clone appeared once. V gene TRBV4-2 combines with J gene TRBJ1-2; D is uncertain. Trimming took off 0 bases at V and 14 bases at J, with 16 bases between the two ends. The CDR3 sequence is 13 residues long. Germline V CDR1 and CDR2: LGHNA, YNFKEQ. CDR3 amino acids: CASSQDGQATLTF. In nucleotides, the CDR3 is TGTGCCAGCAGCCAAGATGGGCAGGCCACGCTTACCTTC.

The chain couples TRBV18 to TRBJ2-7; D may be TRBD2 (5 bases). From germline, CDR1 is KGHSH and CDR2 LQKENI. The CDR3 totals 12 residues. Trimming removed 1 base at V and 5 bases at J, with 6 bases between. The CDR3 spells CASSPQGDEQYF. The CDR3 DNA sequence: TGTGCCAGCTCACCACAGGGAGACGAGCAGTACTTC.

V is TRBV27 and J is TRBJ2-5; D is unclear. The CDR3 totals 12 residues. CDR1 MNHEY and CDR2 SMNVEV come from the germline V gene (reference sequence). Trimming stripped 1 base from V and 5 bases from J, with 5 bases between. Here the CDR3 reads CASSLFGETQYF. The CDR3 region has the DNA TGTGCCAGCAGTTTATTTGGCGAGACCCAGTACTTC.

This clone was seen a handful of times. This rearrangement joins TRBV5-6 to TRBJ1-6; 7 bases are shared with TRBD1. The CDR3 is made up of 16 amino acids. CDR1 is SGHDT and CDR2 is YYEEEE in the germline V gene. V lost 4 bases and J lost 9; bases outside the gene matches: 13. CDR3 loop: CASSIGHRGLGSPLHF. The CDR3 coding sequence is TGTGCCAGCAGCATCGGCCACAGGGGTCTTGGTTCACCCCTCCACTTT.

The V gene is TRBV6-1, the J gene TRBJ2-5; D unclear. The CDR3 is 13 amino acids. V lost 4 bases to trimming and J lost 2 bases, with 8 bases between them. The germline gives CDR1 MNHNS, CDR2 SASEGT. This chain's CDR3 is CASSVPGQETQYF. Here the CDR3 DNA reads TGTGCCAGCAGTGTTCCAGGACAAGAGACCCAGTACTTC.

The CDR3 region has the DNA TGTGCCAGCAGCTATCGGGGGGCCGATGAGCAGTTCTTC. Its translation: CASSYRGADEQFF. The rearrangement uses TRBV7-2 and TRBJ2-1; D possibly corresponds to TRBD2 (7 bases). Trimming left V 4 bases short and J 8 bases short, with 12 bases between. CDR3 length: 13 amino acids. Germline CDR1 SGHTA, CDR2 FQGNSA.